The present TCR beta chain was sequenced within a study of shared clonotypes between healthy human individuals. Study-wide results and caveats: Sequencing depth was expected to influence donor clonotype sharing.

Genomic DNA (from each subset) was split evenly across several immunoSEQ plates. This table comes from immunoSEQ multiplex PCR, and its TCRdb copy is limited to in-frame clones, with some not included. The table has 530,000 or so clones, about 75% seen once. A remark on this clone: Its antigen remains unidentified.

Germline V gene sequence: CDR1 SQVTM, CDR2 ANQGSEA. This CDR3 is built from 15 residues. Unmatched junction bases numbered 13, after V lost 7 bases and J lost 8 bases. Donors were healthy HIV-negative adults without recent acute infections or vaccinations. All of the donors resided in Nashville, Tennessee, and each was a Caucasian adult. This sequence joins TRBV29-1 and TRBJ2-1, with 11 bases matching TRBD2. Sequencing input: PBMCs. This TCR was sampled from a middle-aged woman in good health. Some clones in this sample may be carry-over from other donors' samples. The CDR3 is CSAGTSGGRTDEQFF. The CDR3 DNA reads TGCAGCGCCGGGACTAGCGGAGGCCGGACCGATGAGCAGTTCTTC.